The 20 T cell receptor beta chains presented below share a single source sample, sequenced in a study of blood T cells in healthy people across ages. Primers used in a second PCR of about 6 to 12 cycles were a sample-barcoded 5' primer and a J-beta primer mix. Each CDR3 protein gets one entry after TCRdb re-called the 5' RACE reads with MiXCR. The table lists about 940,000 distinct CDR3 sequences, around 48% of them singletons. Source material: blood. The source is a man younger than 40 in good health.

This chain uses TRBV12-3 or TRBV12-4 with TRBJ1-2; D is undetermined. The V end lost 8 bases, the J end lost 7 bases, and 11 bases lay between the germline ends. The CDR3 has 11 amino acids. The CDR3: CASGPKVGYTF. The CDR3 DNA reads TGTGCCAGCGGACCTAAGGTTGGCTACACCTTC.

The rearrangement links TRBV12-3 or TRBV12-4 to TRBJ2-7; D gene ambiguous. The CDR3 runs 14 residues. V lost 6 bases, J lost 2 bases, and 14 bases lay in between. CDR3 nucleotide sequence: TGTGCCAGCAGACGCGAACTTACAACCTACGAGCAGTACTTC. Protein product: CASRRELTTYEQYF.

J is TRBJ2-3 and V is TRBV20-1, with a possible D match to TRBD2 (7 bases). Trimming removed 3 bases at V and 1 base at J, with 11 bases between. The length of the CDR3 is 14 residues. Germline-derived CDR1 and CDR2 are DFQATT and SNEGSKA (reference sequence). CDR3 loop: CSASREGGTDTQYF. The CDR3 DNA reads as TGCAGTGCTAGTAGGGAGGGGGGCACAGATACGCAGTATTTT.

DNA of the CDR3: TGTGCCAGCAGTGCCGACAAATACAATGAGCAGTTCTTC. Translating it yields CASSADKYNEQFF. The V gene is TRBV2, the J gene TRBJ2-1, with D unclear. The CDR3 spans 13 residues. Germline V gives CDR1 SNHLY, CDR2 FYNNEI. V lost 4 bases, J lost 4 bases, and 8 bases lay in between.

This clonotype showed up just a few times. The J gene is TRBJ2-5, the V gene TRBV28; D is undetermined. The last part of the DNA fits TRBJ2-7 better; the J call may be wrong. Germline V lookup: CDR1 MDHEN, CDR2 SYDVKM. The CDR3 runs 12 residues. The CDR3 reads CASSWMGYEQYF. The CDR3, as DNA: TGTGCCAGCAGCTGGATGGGCTACGAGCAGTACTTC.

This chain connects TRBV12-3 or TRBV12-4 to TRBJ1-3; tentatively, D is TRBD1 (5 bases). CDR3 length: 16 amino acids. The V and J ends lost 1 base and 1 base respectively, with 11 bases between them. CDR3 nucleotides: TGTGCCAGCAGTTTAGGTCCCCGGGGGTCTGGAAACACCATATATTTT. This gives the protein CASSLGPRGSGNTIYF.

Details on this clonotype: Just one base apart from a much larger clone, this may be a read error. The genes are TRBV20-1 and TRBJ2-3; TRBD1 aligns across 7 bases. Per the germline V gene, CDR1 is DFQATT and CDR2 is SNEGSKA (reference sequence). The CDR3 consists of 13 residues. J was trimmed by 11 bases and V by 6 bases; bases with no gene match: 14. CDR3 amino acids: CSALPMDRNEQYF. The CDR3 DNA is TGCAGTGCACTACCGATGGACAGGAACGAGCAGTATTTT.

This sequence joins TRBV6-2 or TRBV6-3 and TRBJ2-1, with 13 bases matching TRBD2. Germline CDR1 is MNHEY and CDR2 is SVGEGT. V lost 6 bases to trimming and J lost 7 bases; unmatched junction nucleotides: 9. This CDR3 is 16 amino acids long. The CDR3 region is CASRSGTSGVRNEQFF. The DNA of the CDR3 is TGTGCCAGCAGATCCGGGACTAGCGGGGTCCGAAATGAGCAGTTCTTC.

The chain joins TRBV29-1 to TRBJ2-7, with TRBD2 as a possible D gene (6 bases). V dropped 0 bases and J dropped 4 bases, with 10 bases sitting between them. This CDR3 comprises 13 residues. The germline V gene encodes CDR1 SQVTM and CDR2 ANQGSEA. Here the CDR3 DNA reads TGCAGCGTTGAAGATCCCCGGGGGTACGAGCAGTACTTC. Its protein product is CSVEDPRGYEQYF.

There are a few counts of this clonotype. The chain employs TRBV30 and TRBJ1-2, with 9 bases that match TRBD1. The CDR3 runs to 12 residues. Germline CDR1 reads GTSNPN; CDR2 reads SVGIG (reference sequence). The V and J ends lost 0 bases and 10 bases, in that order; junction bases with no gene match: 3. The CDR3 is CAWSVGQGYYTF. The CDR3 nucleotides are TGTGCCTGGAGTGTGGGACAGGGATACTACACCTTC.

Only a few counts were recorded for this clonotype. The chain combines TRBV6-5 with TRBJ2-3; D gene unclear. The CDR3 is 14 residues long. Germline lookup yields CDR1 MNHEY and CDR2 SVGAGI. Trimming took 2 bases from V and 0 from J, leaving 6 bases between them. The CDR3 reads CASSYGPSTDTQYF. The CDR3 nucleotides read TGTGCCAGCAGTTACGGGCCTAGCACAGATACGCAGTATTTT.

The chain combines TRBV6-5 with TRBJ2-1; D remains unclear. CDR3 length: 13 residues. Germline CDR1 is MNHEY and CDR2 is SVGAGI. Deletions cut 6 bases from V and 3 bases from J, with 9 bases between. The CDR3 DNA is TGTGCCAGCAGGGATCCAGGCTACAATGAGCAGTTCTTC. It specifies CASRDPGYNEQFF.

V gene TRBV30 combines with J gene TRBJ2-1, with D hard to call. The CDR3 runs 12 residues. CDR1 is GTSNPN and CDR2 is SVGIG in the germline V gene (reference sequence). The V end lost 2 bases, the J end lost 6 bases, and 8 bases lay between the germline ends. The CDR3 region has the DNA TGTGCCTGGAGTCGCGACACCAATGAGCAGTTCTTC. Translating gives CAWSRDTNEQFF.

This clonotype was observed at least ten times. The chain couples TRBV28 to TRBJ2-3; D gene ambiguous. CDR3 size: 13 residues. Trimming removed 3 bases at V and 8 bases at J, with 12 bases between. Germline V lookup: CDR1 MDHEN, CDR2 SYDVKM. The chain's CDR3 is CASSFKGTATQYF. The CDR3 region has the DNA TGTGCCAGCAGTTTTAAGGGAACGGCTACGCAGTATTTT.

This chain connects TRBV7-9 to TRBJ2-1, with 13 bases identical to TRBD2. Looked up from germline, CDR1 is SEHNR and CDR2 is FQNEAQ (reference sequence). V shed 5 bases, J shed 8 bases, and the junction held 6 bases outside the gene matches. CDR3 length: 15 residues. This chain's CDR3 is CASSTGLAGQDEQFF. Written as DNA, the CDR3 is TGTGCCAGCAGCACGGGACTAGCGGGGCAAGATGAGCAGTTCTTC. Complete variable domain (other parts from reference TRBV7-9 and TRBJ2-1): DTGVSQNPRHKITKRGQNVTFRCDPISEHNRLYWYRQTLGQGPEFLTYFQNEAQLEKSRLLSDRFSAERPKGSFSTLEIQRTEQGDSAMYLCASSTGLAGQDEQFFGPGTRLTVL.

The rearrangement joins TRBV4-3 to TRBJ2-1, with D tentatively TRBD2 (6 bases). Germline V gene data show CDR1 as LGHNA and CDR2 as YSLEER. V dropped 7 bases and J dropped 2 bases, with 15 bases sitting between them. The CDR3 runs 15 residues. The CDR3 sequence is CASNQRGGTYNEQFF. CDR3 coding DNA: TGCGCCAGCAACCAGCGTGGGGGGACCTACAATGAGCAGTTCTTC.

This clonotype was detected only a few times. CDR3 coding DNA: TGTGCCAGCAGTTACCGGCTAGCGGGTGCCTACGAGCAGTACTTC. Translating it yields CASSYRLAGAYEQYF. The genes are TRBV6-5 and TRBJ2-5; 8 bases match TRBD2. TRBJ2-7 explains the end of the DNA better; the J call may be wrong. Per germline, CDR1 MNHEY and CDR2 SVGAGI. This CDR3 contains 15 residues.

The chain links TRBV12-3 or TRBV12-4 to TRBJ2-7, with unresolved D. Deletions cut 5 bases from V and 5 bases from J, with 13 bases between. This CDR3 spans 13 amino acids. CDR3 DNA: TGTGCCAGCAGTCCTCTGAGCCTGGACGAGCAGTACTTC. It yields the protein CASSPLSLDEQYF.

The chain links TRBV7-2 to TRBJ2-3; D may be TRBD2 (6 bases). The CDR3 is 16 amino acids. CDR1 is SGHTA and CDR2 is FQGNSA in the germline V gene. Trimming cost V 2 bases and J 4 bases, with 16 bases left between them. CDR3 sequence reads: CASSLFHSGLADTQYF. The CDR3 coding sequence is TGTGCCAGCAGCTTATTCCACAGCGGGTTAGCAGATACGCAGTATTTT.

The J gene is TRBJ2-5, the V gene TRBV20-1; D unresolved. Germline V CDR1 and CDR2: DFQATT, SNEGSKA (reference sequence). The germline V and J ends were trimmed by 3 bases and 2 bases, with 13 bases remaining between them. The CDR3 contains 14 residues. The CDR3 sequence is CSARGQMTQETQYF. DNA for the CDR3: TGCAGTGCTAGGGGTCAGATGACTCAAGAGACCCAGTACTTC.